Below, 16 T cell receptor beta chains from the same sample are listed, as sequenced in a study of tumor and adjacent non-tumor tissue in lung cancer. TCRbeta libraries were built with three rounds of nested PCR, modified from ARM-PCR. TCRdb called the multiplex PCR reads again in MiXCR, with one record for every CDR3 protein. This table has about 86,000 distinct CDR3 sequences, approximately 73% appearing once. RNA was extracted from bulk tissue without any cell sorting. Distant lung tissue was collected more than 3 cm away from the tumor edge. Source material: distant non-tumor lung tissue. The receptors stem from a woman aged 45-65 years with non-small cell lung cancer.

Details on this clonotype: This CDR3 is missing its conserved last phenylalanine or tryptophan, likely due to a read error. This CDR3 reads CASSLTRLPNEKLFI. The CDR3 coding sequence is TGCGCCAGCAGTCTAACGAGACTCCCTAATGAAAAACTGTTTATT. J is TRBJ1-4 and V is TRBV4-1; D is unresolved. Germline V lookup: CDR1 MGHRA, CDR2 YSYEKL. The ends were cut back, 6 bases at V and 3 bases at J, with 14 bases in the middle. The CDR3 is 15 residues long.

On this clonotype: This sequence may be a read error, since a much larger clone differs from it by one base. V usage is TRBV29-1 and J usage is TRBJ2-7; either TRBD1 or TRBD2 may supply D (6 bases each). Germline V lookup: CDR1 SQVTM, CDR2 ANQGSEA. This CDR3 comprises 11 residues. The CDR3 reads CNVAEGGRQYF. The CDR3, as DNA: TGCAACGTCGCCGAAGGGGGGAGGCAGTACTTC.

DNA of the CDR3: TGCAACGTAGGGGCAGGGGTGAAGACCCAGTACTTC. Translation: CNVGAGVKTQYF. The chain has TRBV29-1 and TRBJ2-5; maybe TRBD1 (6 bases). The germline gives CDR1 SQVTM, CDR2 ANQGSEA. The CDR3 contains 12 residues.

DNA of the CDR3: TGCGCTAACAGCTTGAGAGGGGCGGGCAATGAGCAGTTCTTC. Translation gives CANSLRGAGNEQFF. The chain couples TRBV5-1 to TRBJ2-1, with D perhaps matching TRBD1 or TRBD2 (5 bases each). This CDR3 spans 14 amino acids. CDR1 and CDR2 from the germline V gene are SGHRS and YFSETQ.

This clonotype was counted only a few times. The junction shows a germline mismatch at one end, possibly a read error. The chain carries TRBV4-2 and TRBJ2-7; unclear D gene. Germline V CDR1 and CDR2: LGHNA, YNFKEQ. The CDR3 spans 16 residues. For the CDR3, the DNA is TGTGCCAGCAGCTATGCAGTAGAGGCAGTCCCCTACGAGCAATACTTC. Its translation is CASSYAVEAVPYEQYF.

Worth noting for this clonotype: The junction does not match germline at one end; this may be a read error. This sequence joins TRBV5-4 and TRBJ2-1; D is ambiguous. This CDR3 region has 12 residues. Germline V CDR1 and CDR2: SGHNT, YYREEE (reference sequence). DNA of the CDR3: TGTGCCATCAGCTTGGGCAACAATGAACAATTCTTC. The encoded protein is CAISLGNNEQFF. Supplemented by reference TRBV5-4 and TRBJ2-1, the full variable domain reads ETGVTQSPTHLIKTRGQQVTLRCSSQSGHNTVSWYQQALGQGPQFIFQYYREEENGRGNFPPRFSGLQFPNYSSELNVNALELDDSALYLCAISLGNNEQFFGPGTRLTVL.

About this clonotype: The junction departs from the called germline gene at one end, perhaps through a read error. The V call is TRBV6-6, the J call TRBJ2-2; TRBD2 is a possible D gene (5 bases). Germline assignment: CDR1 MNHNY and CDR2 SVGAGI (reference sequence). This CDR3 is built from 14 residues. The CDR3 loop reads CASSYGEYFGKLFF. The CDR3 nucleotides read TGTGCCAGCAGTTACGGGGAGTATTTCGGGAAGCTGTTTTTT.

As to this clonotype: A much more abundant neighbour one base away suggests this may be a read error. The gene calls are TRBV12-3 or TRBV12-4 and TRBJ1-6, with no clear D. The CDR3 is 14 amino acids. DNA of the CDR3: TGTGCCGGCAGTCCATCCGACTATAATTCACCCCTCCACTTT. Its translation is CAGSPSDYNSPLHF.

With regard to this clonotype: Its ends do not fully match the called genes, so a read error is possible. This chain connects TRBV4-1 to TRBJ2-5; the D gene is possibly TRBD1 (8 bases). The CDR3 is 15 amino acids. Germline V gives CDR1 MGHRA, CDR2 YSYEKL. This chain's CDR3 is CTSSQQGGNQETQYF. CDR3 nucleotide sequence: TGTACCAGCAGCCAACAGGGGGGGAATCAGGAGACCCAGTACTTC.

Remarks on this clonotype: The junction differs from germline at one of its ends, possibly a read error. The gene calls are TRBV4-2 and TRBJ2-7; TRBD2 is a possible D gene (5 bases). There are 14 residues in the CDR3. CDR1 and CDR2 (germline): LGHNA, YNFKEQ. CDR3 loop: CVSSQTGFLDEQYF. In nucleotides, the CDR3 is TGTGTCAGCAGCCAGACGGGATTTCTCGACGAGCAGTACTTC.

On this clonotype: One end of the junction is discordant with germline, which a read error may explain. The rearrangement joins TRBV6-6 to TRBJ2-3; D call uncertain. This CDR3 contains 15 residues. Germline values: CDR1 MNHNY, CDR2 SVGAGI (reference sequence). CDR3 region: CASSYSPTVGHTQYF. CDR3 bases: TGTGCTAGCAGTTACTCTCCGACTGTCGGGCATACGCAGTATTTT.

This clonotype was picked up many times. V and J are TRBV5-1 and TRBJ2-7; TRBD1 aligns across 7 bases. V was clipped by 0 bases and J by 2 bases; unmatched bases: 2. The CDR3 is 14 residues long. Germline CDR1 and CDR2: SGHRS and YFSETQ. Here the CDR3 reads CASSLGDRAYEQYF. In DNA, the CDR3 is TGCGCCAGCAGCTTGGGCGACAGGGCCTACGAGCAGTACTTC.

Comment on this clonotype: Because it lacks the conserved phenylalanine or tryptophan at the end, this CDR3 is likely a read error. The rearrangement uses TRBV4-1 and TRBJ2-2; D tentatively reads TRBD1 or TRBD2 (5 bases each). CDR3 length equals 14 residues. Germline V CDR1 and CDR2: MGHRA, YSYEKL. Here the CDR3 reads CASSKPGPTRELFL. CDR3 in DNA: TGCGCCAGCAGCAAGCCGGGGCCCACCCGGGAGCTGTTTTTA.

On this clonotype itself: At one boundary the junction diverges from the germline segment, which might be a read error. The chain links TRBV6-5 to TRBJ1-5, with TRBD1 identical over 7 bases. The CDR3 runs to 15 residues. Germline lookup yields CDR1 MNHEY and CDR2 SVGAGI. The CDR3 DNA sequence: TGTGCCAGCAGTTACTCAGACAGGGAAGGCCAGGCCCAACATTTT. Encoded protein: CASSYSDREGQAQHF.

This clonotype was seen only a few times. This sequence may be a read error, since a much larger clone differs from it by one base. For the CDR3, the DNA is TGTGCCAGCAAACGTCTAGCGGGAGTTGCTGGCGGCGCGAACACCGGGGACCTGTTTTTT. Its protein product is CASKRLAGVAGGANTGDLFF. The V and J genes are TRBV28 and TRBJ2-2, with 10 bases lining up with TRBD2. Germline-derived CDR1 and CDR2 are MDHEN and SYDVKM. This CDR3 spans 20 amino acids.

This clonotype came up a few times. The genes are TRBV11-2 and TRBJ2-1; 9 nucleotides match TRBD2. The CDR3 loop spans 15 amino acids. CDR1 SGHAT and CDR2 FQNNGV come from the germline V gene. The V and J ends lost 4 bases and 10 bases, in that order; junction bases with no gene match: 11. CDR3 coding DNA: TGTGCCAGCAGCTCCGTAGCGGGAGAACGGGAAGAGCAGTTCTTC. This codes for CASSSVAGEREEQFF.